This T cell receptor beta chain appears in the sequencing data of a study of blood T cell repertoires in COVID-19. On the study more broadly: Both acute and convalescent COVID-19 samples were obtained from the United States, Italy and Spain.

The repertoire was sequenced with immunoSEQ multiplex PCR; TCRdb's copy has only in-frame clones and lacks some. The repertoire has 180,000 or so clones, 75% to 90% of them found once; the top ten carry 6.5% to 9%. The germline gives CDR1 SGHKS, CDR2 YYEKEE (reference sequence). The length of the CDR3 is 15 residues. The V segment lost 4 bases and the J segment 3 bases; nucleotides outside the gene matches: 8. The V gene is TRBV5-5, the J gene TRBJ2-7; 9 bases are shared with TRBD1. The sequence derives from a woman aged 55-70 years with acute or convalescent COVID-19. The specimen was peripheral blood. Written as DNA, the CDR3 is TGTGCCAGCAGCCAATCGGACAGGGGAGTCTACGAGCAGTACTTC. It codes for CASSQSDRGVYEQYF.